The 27 T cell receptor beta chains in this list originate from one sample, sequenced in a study of cytomegalovirus exposure and HLA in healthy donors. In the PCR, 60 Vbeta and 13 Jbeta primers were used. The protocol was immunoSEQ multiplex PCR, while the TCRdb copy is restricted to in-frame clones and leaves out a portion. The data show approximately 240,000 clones, 77% seen once. Sequenced: PBMCs. The source is a woman aged 60-70 years in good health and CMV-seropositive.

The chain couples TRBV5-1 to TRBJ2-2; a possible D gene is TRBD1 (5 bases). Germline V gene lookup returns CDR1 SGHRS and CDR2 YFSETQ. The CDR3 extends over 15 amino acids. V was clipped by 1 base and J by 3 bases, with 10 bases between them. The CDR3 nucleotides read TGCGCCAGCAGCTTGCAGGGTGCGGACACCGGGGAGCTGTTTTTT. Amino acid sequence: CASSLQGADTGELFF. The full variable domain, rest sourced from reference TRBV5-1 and TRBJ2-2, is KAGVTQTPRYLIKTRGQQVTLSCSPISGHRSVSWYQQTPGQGLQFLFEYFSETQRNKGNFPGRFSGRQFSNSRSEMNVSTLELGDSALYLCASSLQGADTGELFFGEGSRLTVL.

The chain joins TRBV6-1 to TRBJ2-1, with TRBD2 as a possible D gene (5 bases). The germline V and J ends were trimmed by 3 bases and 6 bases, with 12 bases remaining between them. The length of the CDR3 is 14 residues. Per the germline V gene, CDR1 is MNHNS and CDR2 is SASEGT. In DNA form, the CDR3 reads TGTGCCAGCAGTGAGGGTCTAGCCCTCAATGAGCAGTTCTTC. Translating gives CASSEGLALNEQFF.

In DNA form, the CDR3 reads TGTGCCAGCAGTGTCCGGGACACCGGCACAGATACGCAGTATTTT. Translated, it gives CASSVRDTGTDTQYF. The V gene is TRBV6-1, the J gene TRBJ2-3; D may be TRBD1 (6 bases). The CDR3 runs to 15 residues. V lost 4 bases to trimming and J lost 1 base, with 12 bases between them. The germline gives CDR1 MNHNS, CDR2 SASEGT.

V usage is TRBV19 and J usage is TRBJ1-4; 9 nucleotides match TRBD1. This CDR3 is 14 amino acids long. J gave up 7 bases and V 6 bases, and 6 bases lay outside the gene matches. CDR1 LNHDA and CDR2 SQIVND come from the germline V gene (reference sequence). CDR3: CASSLQGAVEKLFF. The CDR3 bases are TGTGCCAGTAGCTTACAGGGGGCTGTTGAAAAACTGTTTTTT.

V usage is TRBV11-3 and J usage is TRBJ2-1; D unresolved. This CDR3 has 13 residues. Trimming cost V 1 base and J 4 bases, with 5 bases left between them. Germline V gives CDR1 SGHNT, CDR2 YENEEA. Here the CDR3 reads CASSLGIYNEQFF. The CDR3 coding sequence is TGTGCCAGCAGCTTAGGTATTTACAATGAGCAGTTCTTC.

The rearrangement uses TRBV6-1 and TRBJ2-5; D is perhaps TRBD2 (6 bases). With 1 base removed from V and 5 bases from J, the gap between germline ends came to 11 bases. The CDR3 runs to 14 residues. In germline, CDR1 is MNHNS, CDR2 SASEGT. The CDR3 DNA follows: TGTGCCAGCAGTGAAGGCGCTAGCGAGGAGACCCAGTACTTC. Residues: CASSEGASEETQYF.

V and J are TRBV15 and TRBJ2-7, with a weak D call TRBD1 (5 bases). Trimming stripped 3 bases from V and 3 bases from J, with 6 bases between. Germline V gives CDR1 LNHNV, CDR2 YYDKDF (reference sequence). This CDR3 comprises 12 residues. In nucleotides, the CDR3 is TGTGCCACCAGCAGGGACAACTACGAGCAGTACTTC. It specifies CATSRDNYEQYF.

The chain couples TRBV19 to TRBJ1-2, with D possibly TRBD1 on 6 matching bases. Germline CDR1 LNHDA, CDR2 SQIVND (reference sequence). With 7 bases removed from V and 1 base from J, the gap between germline ends came to 19 bases. This CDR3 region has 16 residues. The CDR3 sequence is CASTPAGVPFNYGYTF. CDR3 nucleotides: TGTGCCAGTACTCCGGCAGGGGTCCCTTTTAACTATGGCTACACCTTC.

This chain uses TRBV2 with TRBJ2-1; TRBD2 agrees at 8 bases. Germline V gene data show CDR1 as SNHLY and CDR2 as FYNNEI. With 3 bases clipped from V and 8 bases from J, the junction kept 6 bases outside the gene matches. The CDR3 contains 14 residues. This CDR3 reads CASSDGRAVHEQFF. The CDR3 DNA follows: TGTGCCAGCAGTGACGGGAGGGCCGTACATGAGCAGTTCTTC.

CDR3 coding DNA: TGTGCCACAGCGCTAGCGGGAGGCCCCACCGGGGAGCTGTTTTTT. It specifies CATALAGGPTGELFF. The chain employs TRBV6-6 and TRBJ2-2, with TRBD2 matching 11 bases. CDR3 length: 15 residues. Germline CDR1 is MNHNY and CDR2 is SVGAGI (reference sequence). The J segment lost 4 bases and the V segment lost 10 bases, leaving 8 bases of the junction unmatched.

Comments on this clone: This same CDR3 is encoded by further DNA sequences in the sample. The rearrangement links TRBV6-1 to TRBJ2-1; TRBD2 matches 11 bases. The CDR3 runs 15 residues. V was pared by 0 bases and J by 6 bases, with 1 base of the junction left unmatched. Germline V gene lookup returns CDR1 MNHNS and CDR2 SASEGT. The CDR3 bases are TGTGCCAGCAGTGAAGCTACTAGCGGGAGCAATGAGCAGTTCTTC. As protein: CASSEATSGSNEQFF.

J is TRBJ1-6 and V is TRBV5-4, with TRBD1 as a possible D gene (5 bases). This CDR3 region has 17 residues. Looked up from germline, CDR1 is SGHNT and CDR2 is YYREEE (reference sequence). V gave up 0 bases and J gave up 9 bases, with 19 bases separating them. The CDR3 DNA reads as TGTGCCAGCAGCTTGGCCTCGGGGGGAAGCGGAGCTTCACCCCTCCACTTT. Amino acids: CASSLASGGSGASPLHF.

This clone occurred once. V usage is TRBV5-1 and J usage is TRBJ1-2; 8 bases map to TRBD1. V was pared by 0 bases and J by 4 bases, with 8 bases of the junction left unmatched. CDR3 length equals 16 residues. The germline CDR1 and CDR2 sequences are SGHRS and YFSETQ. The CDR3 here is CASSLGGQEASYGYTF. CDR3 coding DNA: TGCGCCAGCAGCTTGGGGGGACAGGAGGCCTCCTATGGCTACACCTTC.

This chain connects TRBV30 to TRBJ1-5, with D perhaps matching TRBD1 (5 bases). Germline V gene lookup returns CDR1 GTSNPN and CDR2 SVGIG (reference sequence). V lost 2 bases, J lost 6 bases, and 8 bases lay in between. The CDR3 has 12 amino acids. The CDR3 here is CAWSQGGQPQHF. Here the CDR3 DNA reads TGTGCCTGGAGTCAGGGCGGTCAGCCCCAGCATTTT.

The chain joins TRBV7-2 to TRBJ2-3; 7 positions match TRBD2. Germline lookup yields CDR1 SGHTA and CDR2 FQGNSA. V shed 3 bases, J shed 1 base, and the junction held 1 base outside the gene matches. The CDR3 sequence is 14 residues long. The CDR3 DNA reads as TGTGCCAGCAGCTTCGCGGGGGGCACAGATACGCAGTATTTT. Amino acids: CASSFAGGTDTQYF.

This clone has a single count. This rearrangement joins TRBV7-2 to TRBJ2-1, with 15 bases lining up with TRBD2. Germline V CDR1 and CDR2: SGHTA, FQGNSA. This CDR3 contains 18 residues. V shed 4 bases and J 4 bases; nucleotides not matched to a gene: 8. The CDR3 region is CASSSFGLAGGGYNEQFF. CDR3 bases: TGTGCCAGCAGCTCATTCGGACTAGCGGGGGGGGGATACAATGAGCAGTTCTTC.

The chain employs TRBV7-7 and TRBJ2-1, with a possible D match to TRBD1 (5 bases). The CDR3 consists of 15 residues. Germline values: CDR1 SSHAT, CDR2 FNYEAQ (reference sequence). V lost 1 base and J 3 bases, leaving 10 bases between the germline ends. The DNA for the CDR3 is TGTGCCAGCAGCTTAGGTAGGGGATTCTACAATGAGCAGTTCTTC. Translation gives CASSLGRGFYNEQFF.

This chain joins TRBV7-2 and TRBJ1-2; TRBD1 matches at 8 bases. Per the germline V gene, CDR1 is SGHTA and CDR2 is FQGNSA. This CDR3 region has 16 residues. V shed 1 base and J 8 bases; nucleotides not matched to a gene: 12. Here the CDR3 DNA reads TGTGCCAGCAGCTTAGATTGGGACAGGACGGGGGAGGGCTACACCTTC. Translated: CASSLDWDRTGEGYTF.

This clone was detected a few times. This chain connects TRBV5-4 to TRBJ2-3; 8 nucleotides agree with TRBD1. The CDR3 has 14 amino acids. In germline, CDR1 is SGHNT, CDR2 YYREEE (reference sequence). The V gene end was trimmed by 2 bases and the J gene end by 6 bases; junction bases not matched to a gene: 5. This chain's CDR3 is CASSFRQGPDTQYF. CDR3 in DNA: TGTGCCAGCAGCTTCCGACAGGGGCCTGATACGCAGTATTTT.

This sequence joins TRBV15 and TRBJ1-2, with unresolved D. This CDR3 is 15 amino acids long. V lost 0 bases and J lost 4, with 12 bases in between. CDR1 and CDR2 from the germline V gene are LNHNV and YYDKDF (reference sequence). The CDR3 is CATSRDRGRSYGYTF. DNA of the CDR3: TGTGCCACCAGCAGAGATCGAGGCCGCTCCTATGGCTACACCTTC.

This clone showed up just once. The rearrangement joins TRBV5-4 to TRBJ2-5, with 8 bases matching TRBD2. V was clipped by 7 bases and J by 4 bases; unmatched bases: 9. CDR3 length: 14 residues. Germline V gene data show CDR1 as SGHNT and CDR2 as YYREEE (reference sequence). CDR3 sequence: CASALAGARETQYF. CDR3 bases: TGTGCCAGCGCCCTAGCGGGCGCCCGAGAGACCCAGTACTTC.

The V call is TRBV5-1, the J call TRBJ2-2, with 14 bases that match TRBD2. CDR1 SGHRS and CDR2 YFSETQ come from the germline V gene. The CDR3 contains 16 residues. Trimming removed 4 bases from V and 7 bases from J; junction bases left unmatched: 6. CDR3 bases: TGCGCCAGCAGCCGGACTAGCGGGAGGAGAGGCGGGGAGCTGTTTTTT. Amino acids: CASSRTSGRRGGELFF. Combining the CDR3 with reference TRBV5-1 and TRBJ2-2 gives the whole variable domain KAGVTQTPRYLIKTRGQQVTLSCSPISGHRSVSWYQQTPGQGLQFLFEYFSETQRNKGNFPGRFSGRQFSNSRSEMNVSTLELGDSALYLCASSRTSGRRGGELFFGEGSRLTVL.

The V and J genes are TRBV5-1 and TRBJ2-3, with D tentatively TRBD2 (6 bases). Germline loops: CDR1 SGHRS, CDR2 YFSETQ. V was cut by 1 base and J by 0 bases, with 9 bases left in between. This CDR3 contains 15 residues. DNA for the CDR3: TGCGCCAGCAGCTTGCCAGCGGGCAGCACAGATACGCAGTATTTT. This gives the protein CASSLPAGSTDTQYF.

In DNA, the CDR3 is TGTGCCACCAGCAGAGATCCCCAGGGGCATTGGGGTGAGACCCAGTACTTC. Translated, it gives CATSRDPQGHWGETQYF. V is TRBV15 and J is TRBJ2-5; D is perhaps TRBD1 (6 bases). Germline CDR1 LNHNV, CDR2 YYDKDF (reference sequence). Trimming took 0 bases from V and 5 from J, leaving 19 bases between them. CDR3 length: 17 residues.

The V gene is TRBV6-1, the J gene TRBJ1-1; D perhaps matches TRBD1 (6 bases). The CDR3 covers 15 residues. V shed 7 bases and J shed 4 bases, with 19 bases lying between them. Looked up from germline, CDR1 is MNHNS and CDR2 is SASEGT. In DNA form, the CDR3 reads TGTGCCAGCAATACAATCCCATTACAGGGCACTGAAGCTTTCTTT. This sequence encodes CASNTIPLQGTEAFF.

This chain links TRBV14 with TRBJ2-1, with 7 nucleotides matching TRBD1. The CDR3 sequence is 13 residues long. The V and J ends lost 3 bases and 9 bases, in that order; junction bases with no gene match: 5. Per germline, CDR1 SGHDN and CDR2 FVKESK. The DNA of the CDR3 is TGTGCCAGCAGCCAGATAGGGGGCAGTGAGCAGTTCTTC. Its translation is CASSQIGGSEQFF.

A single count supports this clone. The chain links TRBV29-1 to TRBJ2-7, with 8 bases lining up with TRBD1. Germline CDR1 and CDR2: SQVTM and ANQGSEA. J lost 11 bases, V lost 6 bases, and 12 bases had no gene match. The CDR3 sequence is 12 residues long. The CDR3 loop reads CSVTGTGLIEYF. The CDR3 nucleotides read TGCAGCGTCACCGGGACAGGCCTAATCGAGTACTTC.